The present T cell receptor beta chain was sequenced within a study of blood T cell repertoires in COVID-19. Study overall: The cDNA or gDNA used as material had been derived from T cells, B-cell-depleted T cells, or PBMCs.

Germline CDR1 SGHTA, CDR2 FQGTGA. V gave up 4 bases and J gave up 8 bases; unmatched junction bases: 6. The CDR3 sequence is 13 residues long. As originally analysed: The authors estimated nucleated cell counts from reference gene primer amplification. The table came from immunoSEQ multiplex PCR; TCRdb's copy has only in-frame clones and leaves some out. Clonal size and the V and J genes are those of that table, whereas D and trimming came from the DNA. The sample lists tens of thousands of clones, 88% occurring once. The sample comprised peripheral blood. The sequence came from an elderly woman with acute or convalescent COVID-19. The rearrangement joins TRBV7-3 to TRBJ1-2; 8 bases are shared with TRBD1. DNA of the CDR3: TGTGCCAGCAGCTCAGGACAGGGCCGCGGCTACACCTTC. The encoded protein is CASSSGQGRGYTF.